The source of this T cell receptor beta chain is a study of blood T cell repertoires in COVID-19. Overall study: Donors in the United States, Italy and Spain gave samples during acute or convalescent COVID-19. Nucleic acid was either cDNA or gDNA, and it came from T cells, B-cell-depleted T cells, or PBMCs.

In the original workflow: Amplifying reference gene primers gave estimates of nucleated cell counts. The assay was immunoSEQ multiplex PCR, and TCRdb's table has in-frame clones only and misses some. Clonal size and the V and J genes are those of that table, whereas D and trimming came from the DNA. The sample holds 85,000 to 130,000 clones, roughly 80% seen once. CDR1 is SEHNR, CDR2 FQNEAQ, per germline (reference sequence). The ends lost 5 bases at V and 2 bases at J; junction bases unmatched: 2. This CDR3 has 13 amino acids. The sequence derives from a woman older than 75 with active or convalescent COVID-19. The sequenced sample consisted of peripheral blood. The J gene is TRBJ1-2, the V gene TRBV7-9; 7 bases line up with TRBD1. CDR3 residues: CASSLQGNYGYTF. In DNA, the CDR3 is TGTGCCAGCAGCCTACAGGGGAACTATGGCTACACCTTC.